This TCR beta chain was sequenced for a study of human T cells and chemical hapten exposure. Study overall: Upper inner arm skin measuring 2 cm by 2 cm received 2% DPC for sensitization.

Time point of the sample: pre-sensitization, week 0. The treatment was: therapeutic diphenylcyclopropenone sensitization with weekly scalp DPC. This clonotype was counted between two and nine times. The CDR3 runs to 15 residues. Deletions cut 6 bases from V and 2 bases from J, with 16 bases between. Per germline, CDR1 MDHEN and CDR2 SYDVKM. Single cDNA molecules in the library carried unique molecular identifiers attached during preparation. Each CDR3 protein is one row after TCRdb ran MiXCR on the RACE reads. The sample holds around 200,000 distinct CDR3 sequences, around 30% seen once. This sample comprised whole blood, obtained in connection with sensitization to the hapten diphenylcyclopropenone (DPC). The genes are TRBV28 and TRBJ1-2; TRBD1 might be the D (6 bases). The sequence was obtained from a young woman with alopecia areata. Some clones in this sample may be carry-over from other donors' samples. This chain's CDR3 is CASSPPHTGNYGYTF. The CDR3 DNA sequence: TGTGCCAGCAGCCCACCCCACACAGGGAACTATGGCTACACCTTC.